The 32 T cell receptor beta chains listed next were all sequenced from one sample in a study of cytomegalovirus exposure and HLA in healthy donors. Vbeta (60) and Jbeta (13) primers were used in the PCR. Only in-frame clones appear in the TCRdb table, and some are missing; sequencing was by immunoSEQ multiplex PCR. The profile covers 120,000 or so clones, with roughly 80% appearing a single time and roughly 4.5% taken by the ten largest. The material sequenced was PBMCs. Receptors originate from a man aged 50-59 years in good health and CMV-seropositive.

The gene calls are TRBV2 and TRBJ2-5; TRBD2 matches 15 bases. Germline CDR1 SNHLY, CDR2 FYNNEI. V dropped 8 bases and J dropped 5; count of bases not matched to a gene: 0. CDR3 length: 13 residues. Written as DNA, the CDR3 is TGTGCCAGCGGACTAGCGGGGGGGGAGACCCAGTACTTC. This gives the protein CASGLAGGETQYF.

The rearrangement uses TRBV5-6 and TRBJ1-1; the D gene is possibly TRBD1 (5 bases). This CDR3 is 15 amino acids long. The V end lost 3 bases, the J end lost 0 bases, and 12 bases lay between the germline ends. Germline values: CDR1 SGHDT, CDR2 YYEEEE. As DNA, the CDR3 is TGTGCCAGCAGCTCTCCGACAGATATGAACACTGAAGCTTTCTTT. Translated: CASSSPTDMNTEAFF.

The chain uses TRBV18 and TRBJ1-1; D unresolved. V dropped 3 bases and J dropped 4 bases, with 12 bases sitting between them. Germline V gene data show CDR1 as KGHSH and CDR2 as LQKENI. This CDR3 comprises 14 residues. The CDR3 DNA reads as TGTGCCAGCTCACCGCGCCCAAGACTCACTGAAGCTTTCTTT. It yields the protein CASSPRPRLTEAFF. The full variable domain, with the rest looked up from reference TRBV18 and TRBJ1-1, is NAGVMQNPRHLVRRRGQEARLRCSPMKGHSHVYWYRQLPEEGLKFMVYLQKENIIDESGMPKERFSAEFPKEGPSILRIQQVVRGDSAAYFCASSPRPRLTEAFFGQGTRLTVV.

This rearrangement joins TRBV6-5 to TRBJ2-1; 7 positions match TRBD1. This CDR3 comprises 15 residues. J gave up 2 bases and V 7 bases, and 8 bases lay outside the gene matches. Germline-derived CDR1 and CDR2 are MNHEY and SVGAGI. CDR3 sequence: CASTTDRAPYNEQFF. The DNA for the CDR3 is TGTGCCAGCACCACCGACAGGGCACCCTACAATGAGCAGTTCTTC.

V usage is TRBV6-1 and J usage is TRBJ1-1; the D is unclear. V was pared by 4 bases and J by 7 bases, with 16 bases between. The CDR3 loop spans 14 amino acids. Germline CDR1 and CDR2: MNHNS and SASEGT. The CDR3 sequence: CASSADLTRYEAFF. CDR3 in DNA: TGTGCCAGCAGTGCCGACCTAACCAGGTATGAAGCTTTCTTT.

The V and J genes are TRBV6-5 and TRBJ1-1; D gene unclear. Germline lookup yields CDR1 MNHEY and CDR2 SVGAGI. Trimming pared 8 bases from V and 5 bases from J, leaving 18 bases between. The CDR3 has 14 residues. The CDR3 DNA sequence: TGTGCCAGCCAGGCTGCTCGCGTAACGACTGAAGCTTTCTTT. It is translated as CASQAARVTTEAFF.

Comments on this clone: The junction departs from germline at one end; a sequencing error may be responsible. The genes are TRBV6-5 and TRBJ2-5; 11 bases are a match to TRBD1. The germline V gene has CDR1 MNHEY and CDR2 SVGAGI. The CDR3 is 14 residues long. CDR3 residues: CAGRTRDRGETQYF. CDR3 sequence (DNA): TGTGCCGGCAGGACCCGGGACAGGGGGGAGACCCAGTACTTC.

This chain joins TRBV19 and TRBJ1-2; D remains ambiguous. The germline V gene encodes CDR1 LNHDA and CDR2 SQIVND (reference sequence). The CDR3 extends over 11 amino acids. The V end was cut by 7 bases, the J end by 7 bases, with 10 bases between. The CDR3 sequence is CASTSFSGYTF. As DNA, the CDR3 is TGTGCCAGTACGAGCTTCTCTGGCTACACCTTC.

This clone was seen a single time. J is TRBJ2-7 and V is TRBV6-1; D may be TRBD1 (6 bases). V lost 4 bases to trimming and J lost 0 bases, with 16 bases between them. The CDR3 sequence is 16 residues long. CDR1 and CDR2 from the germline V gene are MNHNS and SASEGT. This chain's CDR3 is CASSATTGSSSYEQYF. CDR3 bases: TGTGCCAGCAGTGCCACTACAGGGTCGAGCTCCTACGAGCAGTACTTC.

V is TRBV28 and J is TRBJ1-1; 7 bases line up with TRBD1. The J segment lost 6 bases and the V segment lost 5 bases, leaving 9 bases of the junction unmatched. The CDR3 loop spans 14 amino acids. The V gene's germline CDR1 is MDHEN and CDR2 SYDVKM. The CDR3 protein is CASSPRDRVPEAFF. The CDR3 DNA sequence: TGTGCCAGCAGTCCCCGAGACAGGGTCCCTGAAGCTTTCTTT. The full variable domain, its missing parts supplied by reference TRBV28 and TRBJ1-1, is DVKVTQSSRYLVKRTGEKVFLECVQDMDHENMFWYRQDPGLGLRLIYFSYDVKMKEKGDIPEGYSVSREKKERFSLILESASTNQTSMYLCASSPRDRVPEAFFGQGTRLTVV.

The chain uses TRBV4-2 and TRBJ2-3, with 12 positions matching TRBD2. The trim removed 2 bases at V and 5 bases at J, leaving 8 bases unmatched. From germline, CDR1 is LGHNA and CDR2 YNFKEQ. This CDR3 region has 17 residues. CDR3 sequence reads: CASSQYWTSGARDTQYF. The DNA for the CDR3 is TGTGCCAGCAGCCAATATTGGACTAGCGGGGCCCGAGATACGCAGTATTTT.

This clone was picked up one time. This chain links TRBV11-2 with TRBJ2-7; the D gene is possibly TRBD2 (5 bases). The CDR3 has 15 residues. The germline V gene has CDR1 SGHAT and CDR2 FQNNGV. V dropped 4 bases and J dropped 3 bases, with 16 bases sitting between them. The CDR3 coding sequence is TGTGCCAGCAGCTCGTCGCCGGAGGCAAACTACGAGCAGTACTTC. Translation gives CASSSSPEANYEQYF.

This clone showed up just a few times. This chain links TRBV6-5 with TRBJ1-1, with 7 nucleotides matching TRBD1. The CDR3 sequence is 12 residues long. Germline V gene lookup returns CDR1 MNHEY and CDR2 SVGAGI. The junction had 7 bases not matched to a gene; V was cut back by 5 bases and J by 10 bases. CDR3 nucleotides: TGTGCCAGCAGTACGGACAGGAGAATAGCTTTCTTT. Translated, it gives CASSTDRRIAFF.

This clone showed up just once. This chain connects TRBV6-1 to TRBJ2-5; maybe TRBD1 (5 bases). The CDR3 runs to 13 residues. The V end lost 5 bases, the J end lost 2 bases, and 9 bases lay between the germline ends. Germline values: CDR1 MNHNS, CDR2 SASEGT. Here the CDR3 DNA reads TGTGCCAGCAGTCCGAGACAGCAAGAGACCCAGTACTTC. As protein: CASSPRQQETQYF.

This clone was counted between two and nine times. V gene TRBV30 combines with J gene TRBJ2-2; D remains ambiguous. CDR1 and CDR2 from the germline V gene are GTSNPN and SVGIG (reference sequence). This CDR3 is built from 12 residues. The germline V and J ends were trimmed by 6 bases and 5 bases, with 10 bases remaining between them. CDR3 region: CACYRDTGELFF. The CDR3 DNA sequence: TGTGCCTGCTACAGAGATACCGGGGAGCTGTTTTTT.

V and J are TRBV5-6 and TRBJ2-1, with a tentative D call TRBD1 (6 bases). The V gene's germline CDR1 is SGHDT and CDR2 YYEEEE. CDR3 length equals 13 residues. V was cut by 0 bases and J by 8 bases, with 9 bases left in between. As DNA, the CDR3 is TGTGCCAGCAGCTTGGTGGGGGCGGATGAGCAGTTCTTC. Amino acids: CASSLVGADEQFF. The variable domain in full, with the rest retrieved from reference TRBV5-6 and TRBJ2-1, is DAGVTQSPTHLIKTRGQQVTLRCSPKSGHDTVSWYQQALGQGPQFIFQYYEEEERQRGNFPDRFSGHQFPNYSSELNVNALLLGDSALYLCASSLVGADEQFFGPGTRLTVL.

V usage is TRBV5-6 and J usage is TRBJ2-2; a possible D gene is TRBD2 (6 bases). CDR1 SGHDT and CDR2 YYEEEE come from the germline V gene. This CDR3 region has 16 residues. V lost 1 base to trimming and J lost 4 bases, with 14 bases between them. CDR3 DNA sequence: TGTGCCAGCAGCTTGAGGGCGGGACGCTTCACCGGGGAGCTGTTTTTT. This sequence encodes CASSLRAGRFTGELFF. The full variable domain, in which reference TRBV5-6 and TRBJ2-2 provide the parts outside the CDR3, is DAGVTQSPTHLIKTRGQQVTLRCSPKSGHDTVSWYQQALGQGPQFIFQYYEEEERQRGNFPDRFSGHQFPNYSSELNVNALLLGDSALYLCASSLRAGRFTGELFFGEGSRLTVL.

This chain uses TRBV30 with TRBJ2-7; TRBD2 matches at 7 bases. Germline loops: CDR1 GTSNPN, CDR2 SVGIG (reference sequence). With V trimmed by 0 bases and J by 7 bases, 12 bases remained unmatched. This CDR3 is built from 15 residues. This chain's CDR3 is CAWSVEGVGGREQYF. In nucleotides, the CDR3 is TGTGCCTGGAGTGTTGAGGGCGTCGGGGGGAGAGAGCAGTACTTC.

The V call is TRBV4-2, the J call TRBJ1-5; D remains ambiguous. In germline, CDR1 is LGHNA, CDR2 YNFKEQ. This CDR3 has 15 amino acids. Trimming took off 1 base at V and 0 bases at J, with 7 bases between the two ends. DNA for the CDR3: TGTGCCAGCAGCCAAGGAGGTTATAGCAATCAGCCCCAGCATTTT. As protein: CASSQGGYSNQPQHF.

The gene calls are TRBV11-2 and TRBJ2-2; TRBD2 matches 13 bases. Germline lookup yields CDR1 SGHAT and CDR2 FQNNGV. The CDR3 covers 18 residues. With V trimmed by 5 bases and J by 5 bases, 11 bases remained unmatched. The DNA of the CDR3 is TGTGCCAGCAGCATACCGGGACTAGCGGGAAGGGGAACCGGGGAGCTGTTTTTT. Translation: CASSIPGLAGRGTGELFF.

J is TRBJ1-5 and V is TRBV6-1, with 7 bases fitting TRBD1. Trimming removed 4 bases from V and 6 bases from J; junction bases left unmatched: 9. The CDR3 covers 15 residues. The germline gives CDR1 MNHNS, CDR2 SASEGT. The CDR3 loop reads CASSVITGVGQPQHF. CDR3 in DNA: TGTGCCAGCAGTGTTATTACAGGGGTGGGTCAGCCCCAGCATTTT.

This clone was seen only once. The V call is TRBV4-3, the J call TRBJ2-3, with 7 bases matching TRBD2. Germline V gene lookup returns CDR1 LGHNA and CDR2 YSLEER. V trimming: 0 bases; J trimming: 11 bases; junction bases outside the gene matches: 14. The CDR3 contains 16 residues. CDR3: CASSQEVGGVASGQYF. The CDR3 DNA reads as TGCGCCAGCAGCCAAGAGGTTGGAGGTGTGGCTAGCGGGCAGTATTTT.

The CDR3 DNA follows: TGCGCCAGCAGTCAATCTTGGACATACGAATTCTACGAGCAGTACTTC. Its protein product is CASSQSWTYEFYEQYF. The chain has TRBV23-1 and TRBJ2-5, with D perhaps matching TRBD1 (5 bases). TRBJ2-7 explains the end of the DNA better; the J call may be wrong. TRBV23-1 is filed as an ORF, its function uncertain. This CDR3 region has 16 residues.

The chain has TRBV6-5 and TRBJ2-3, with 8 bases fitting TRBD2. Per the germline V gene, CDR1 is MNHEY and CDR2 is SVGAGI. The junction had 5 bases not matched to a gene; V was cut back by 2 bases and J by 1 base. The CDR3 loop spans 16 amino acids. CDR3: CASSYVAGIGTDTQYF. CDR3 DNA: TGTGCCAGCAGTTACGTAGCGGGAATAGGCACAGATACGCAGTATTTT.

This clone came up once. Written as DNA, the CDR3 is TGTGCCAGCAGTGAACAGCGCTATGGCTACACCTTC. It encodes CASSEQRYGYTF. The chain uses TRBV6-1 and TRBJ1-2; D is undetermined. The CDR3 consists of 12 residues. V was clipped by 2 bases and J by 4 bases, with 5 bases between them. The germline V gene encodes CDR1 MNHNS and CDR2 SASEGT.

The rearrangement joins TRBV5-1 to TRBJ2-7; unclear D gene. The CDR3 loop spans 12 amino acids. The V end lost 1 base, the J end lost 3 bases, and 5 bases lay between the germline ends. Germline assignment: CDR1 SGHRS and CDR2 YFSETQ. Here the CDR3 DNA reads TGCGCCAGCAGCTTGCCAGGCTACGAGCAGTACTTC. Protein: CASSLPGYEQYF.

The chain joins TRBV15 to TRBJ1-2; D is perhaps TRBD1 (6 bases). The germline gives CDR1 LNHNV, CDR2 YYDKDF (reference sequence). The CDR3 covers 13 residues. V dropped 4 bases and J dropped 4 bases, with 10 bases sitting between them. The CDR3 is CATSTDRLYGYTF. DNA for the CDR3: TGTGCCACCAGCACAGACAGGCTCTATGGCTACACCTTC.

The rearrangement links TRBV2 to TRBJ2-5, with D maybe TRBD2 (6 bases). Trimming pared 7 bases from V and 5 bases from J, leaving 11 bases between. The CDR3 totals 12 residues. CDR1 is SNHLY, CDR2 FYNNEI, per germline. CDR3 sequence: CASTGGRETQYF. The DNA of the CDR3 is TGTGCCAGCACTGGGGGGAGGGAGACCCAGTACTTC.

The CDR3 reads CASRTGGGEKLFF. The CDR3 nucleotides read TGTGCCAGCAGGACAGGGGGGGGCGAAAAACTGTTTTTT. The gene calls are TRBV6-1 and TRBJ1-4; 9 bases match TRBD1. The CDR3 consists of 13 residues. Unmatched junction bases numbered 4, after V lost 6 bases and J lost 8 bases. Germline V gives CDR1 MNHNS, CDR2 SASEGT.

The V call is TRBV30, the J call TRBJ1-5, with TRBD1 as a possible D gene (6 bases). This CDR3 comprises 15 residues. Germline CDR1 reads GTSNPN; CDR2 reads SVGIG (reference sequence). V was shortened by 3 bases and J by 3 bases, with 15 bases between the two germline ends. This chain's CDR3 is CAWSHAGTFNQPQHF. The CDR3, as DNA: TGTGCCTGGAGCCACGCCGGGACATTCAATCAGCCCCAGCATTTT.

V gene TRBV10-3 combines with J gene TRBJ1-1, with 8 bases matching TRBD1. CDR3 size: 16 residues. V dropped 4 bases and J dropped 1; count of bases not matched to a gene: 8. Per germline, CDR1 ENHRY and CDR2 SYGVKD. Here the CDR3 reads CAISARSGTGNTEAFF. The CDR3 DNA reads as TGTGCCATCAGTGCTCGGTCGGGGACAGGGAACACTGAAGCTTTCTTT.

This chain uses TRBV28 with TRBJ2-4; a possible D gene is TRBD1 (5 bases). Looked up from germline, CDR1 is MDHEN and CDR2 is SYDVKM. The V end was cut by 7 bases, the J end by 8 bases, with 18 bases between. The length of the CDR3 is 14 residues. CDR3 DNA: TGTGCCAGCACCTCAGGTAGGGGATGGCACATTCAGTACTTC. Translated: CASTSGRGWHIQYF.